One sample yielded the 16 T cell receptor beta chains listed below, sequenced in a study of identical twins. TCRdb analysed the 5' RACE reads with MiXCR anew, one entry per CDR3 protein. The sample shows roughly 500,000 distinct CDR3 sequences, roughly a fifth of them seen only once. In addition, the sample was reused for a study of T cells expressing NK-cell markers.

The sequenced sample was CD4+ T cells sorted from blood. The source of these receptors is a woman under 30 in good health.

The V call is TRBV2, the J call TRBJ2-7; no firm D call. CDR1 is SNHLY and CDR2 is FYNNEI in the germline V gene. The CDR3 is made up of 14 amino acids. V gave up 4 bases and J gave up 0 bases, with 10 bases separating them. The DNA for the CDR3 is TGTGCCAGCAGTGTAGAGCGAACCTCCTACGAGCAGTACTTC. Its protein product is CASSVERTSYEQYF.

This clonotype was found a few times. This chain joins TRBV4-1 and TRBJ2-1; 7 positions agree with TRBD1. From germline, CDR1 is MGHRA and CDR2 YSYEKL. V lost 0 bases and J lost 7; bases outside the gene matches: 12. This CDR3 has 17 amino acids. As DNA, the CDR3 is TGCGCCAGCAGCCAAGAATTCGGACAGGAACGCCGTAATGAGCAGTTCTTC. It encodes CASSQEFGQERRNEQFF.

A few counts support this clonotype. CDR3 loop: CASRNREAGTDTQYF. CDR3 DNA: TGTGCCAGCAGGAACCGTGAAGCTGGAACAGATACGCAGTATTTT. J is TRBJ2-3 and V is TRBV12-3 or TRBV12-4; D not certain. V was clipped by 6 bases and J by 3 bases, with 16 bases between them. CDR3 length equals 15 residues.

This clonotype has a count of ten or more. This chain uses TRBV20-1 with TRBJ2-1; 12 nucleotides align to TRBD2. In germline, CDR1 is DFQATT, CDR2 SNEGSKA (reference sequence). J gave up 10 bases and V 1 base, and 11 bases lay outside the gene matches. The CDR3 runs to 16 residues. In DNA form, the CDR3 reads TGCAGTGCTAGAGTGGGGCTAGCGGGAGGGAAACGGGAGCAGTTCTTC. This codes for CSARVGLAGGKREQFF.

The rearrangement uses TRBV12-3 or TRBV12-4 and TRBJ2-3; perhaps TRBD1 as D (5 bases). The CDR3 spans 15 residues. Trimming removed 5 bases at V and 1 base at J, with 13 bases between. This chain's CDR3 is CASSPRAARTDTQYF. DNA for the CDR3: TGTGCCAGCAGTCCCAGGGCTGCACGCACAGATACGCAGTATTTT.

The CDR3 bases are TGCGCCAGCAGTCAATCGGGGGGAATCTACGAGCAGTACTTC. Translation gives CASSQSGGIYEQYF. This chain links TRBV23-1 with TRBJ2-7; D is possibly TRBD2 (6 bases). TRBV23-1 is noted as an ORF with a role that remains uncertain. This CDR3 contains 14 residues. Trimming shortened V by 0 bases and J by 3 bases, and 9 bases separated the two germline ends.

The chain carries TRBV5-5 and TRBJ1-6; D unresolved. The CDR3 has 15 amino acids. Germline-derived CDR1 and CDR2 are SGHKS and YYEKEE (reference sequence). The V end lost 0 bases, the J end lost 8 bases, and 12 bases lay between the germline ends. CDR3 residues: CASSLVPGGHSPLHF. Written as DNA, the CDR3 is TGTGCCAGCAGCTTGGTGCCAGGAGGGCATTCACCCCTCCACTTT.

This chain uses TRBV29-1 with TRBJ1-2; D perhaps matches TRBD1 (5 bases). The V end was cut by 3 bases, the J end by 9 bases, with 17 bases between. Germline assignment: CDR1 SQVTM and CDR2 ANQGSEA. The CDR3 runs 13 residues. Written as DNA, the CDR3 is TGCAGCGTTGAGGGGACGGCCGAGTCGAGCTACACCTTC. Translating gives CSVEGTAESSYTF.

J is TRBJ2-1 and V is TRBV11-2, with D perhaps matching TRBD2 (6 bases). The CDR3 covers 19 residues. Trimming took 3 bases from V and 8 from J, leaving 29 bases between them. Germline V gene sequence: CDR1 SGHAT, CDR2 FQNNGV. The CDR3 DNA sequence: TGTGCCAGCAGCTTTAGGCCCCTATCGCGGGACTGGGTGGGCGATGAGCAGTTCTTC. Protein: CASSFRPLSRDWVGDEQFF.

This clonotype has only one observation. The chain joins TRBV12-3 or TRBV12-4 to TRBJ2-1; D unclear. The CDR3 extends over 16 amino acids. V gave up 4 bases and J gave up 6 bases, with 19 bases separating them. The CDR3 protein is CASSSQVPQVANEQFF. The DNA for the CDR3 is TGTGCCAGCAGTTCCCAGGTCCCCCAGGTTGCCAATGAGCAGTTCTTC.

This clonotype was observed a few times. V usage is TRBV21-1 and J usage is TRBJ2-5; the table's D gene call, TRBD2, was not cross checked with the DNA. TRBV21-1 is classified as a pseudogene. The CDR3 has 18 residues. CDR3 DNA sequence: TGTGCCAGCAGCAAAGGTCGCCTAGCGGGAGTAACTGAGGAGACCCAGTACTTC. This gives the protein CASSKGRLAGVTEETQYF.

At least ten counts were recorded for this clonotype. The rearrangement uses TRBV12-3 or TRBV12-4 and TRBJ1-2; TRBD1 agrees at 7 bases. The V segment lost 6 bases and the J segment 9 bases; nucleotides outside the gene matches: 4. The CDR3 length is 11 residues. CDR3 sequence: CASSRTGSYTF. CDR3 nucleotide sequence: TGTGCCAGCAGCAGGACAGGAAGCTACACCTTC.

Points on this clonotype: A junction boundary mismatches the germline segment, possibly from a read error. The chain joins TRBV6-1 to TRBJ2-2, with 10 bases matching TRBD1. CDR3 size: 18 residues. Germline assignment: CDR1 MNHNS and CDR2 SASEGT. The CDR3 loop reads CASSRRDRGRLTTVELFF. CDR3 nucleotide sequence: TGTGCCAGCAGTCGCCGGGACAGGGGACGTCTAACCACCGTGGAGCTGTTTTTT.

The chain uses TRBV6-1 and TRBJ1-1, with D uncertain. Germline CDR1 is MNHNS and CDR2 is SASEGT. This CDR3 contains 14 residues. V lost 7 bases to trimming and J lost 1 base, with 13 bases between them. This CDR3 is CASTRGGWNTEAFF. The CDR3 DNA reads as TGTGCCAGCACGAGAGGTGGGTGGAACACTGAAGCTTTCTTT.

The table lists this clonotype with a few counts. V gene TRBV20-1 combines with J gene TRBJ2-7, with D unclear. This CDR3 is 13 amino acids long. Germline CDR1 DFQATT, CDR2 SNEGSKA (reference sequence). Trimming removed 5 bases at V and 6 bases at J, with 17 bases between. CDR3 sequence reads: CSARVVGYFEQYF. CDR3 nucleotides: TGCAGTGCTCGGGTGGTGGGGTACTTCGAGCAGTACTTC.

This chain connects TRBV10-2 to TRBJ2-1; 12 nucleotides match TRBD2. The CDR3 length is 17 residues. V shed 2 bases, J shed 3 bases, and the junction held 5 bases outside the gene matches. Germline V gene lookup returns CDR1 WSHSY and CDR2 SAAADI. CDR3 protein: CASSERGLAGNYNEQFF. The CDR3 DNA sequence: TGCGCCAGCAGTGAGAGAGGACTAGCGGGGAACTACAATGAGCAGTTCTTC.